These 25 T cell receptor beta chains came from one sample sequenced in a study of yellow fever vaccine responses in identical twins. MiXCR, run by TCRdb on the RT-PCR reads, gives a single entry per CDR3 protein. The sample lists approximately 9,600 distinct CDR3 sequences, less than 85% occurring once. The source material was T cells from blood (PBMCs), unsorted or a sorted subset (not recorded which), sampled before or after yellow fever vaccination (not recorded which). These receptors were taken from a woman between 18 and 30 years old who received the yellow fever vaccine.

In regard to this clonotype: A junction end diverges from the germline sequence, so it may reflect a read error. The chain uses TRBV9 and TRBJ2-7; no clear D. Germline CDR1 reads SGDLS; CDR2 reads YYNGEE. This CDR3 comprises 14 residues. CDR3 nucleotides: TGTGCCAGCAGCCCTCAGGACGGTTCCTACAAGCAGTACTTC. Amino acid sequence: CASSPQDGSYKQYF.

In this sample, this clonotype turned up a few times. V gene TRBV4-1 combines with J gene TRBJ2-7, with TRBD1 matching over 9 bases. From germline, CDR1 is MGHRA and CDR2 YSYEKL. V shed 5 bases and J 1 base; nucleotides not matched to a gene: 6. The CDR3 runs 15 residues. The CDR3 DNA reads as TGCGCCAGCAGCTCCGGGACAGGGTTTTCCTACGAGCAGTACTTC. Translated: CASSSGTGFSYEQYF.

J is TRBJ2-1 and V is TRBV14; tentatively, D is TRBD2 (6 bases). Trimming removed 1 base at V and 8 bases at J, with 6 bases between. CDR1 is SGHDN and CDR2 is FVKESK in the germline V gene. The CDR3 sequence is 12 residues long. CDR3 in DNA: TGTGCCAGCAGCCAAGCGGGGGATGAGCAGTTCTTC. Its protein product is CASSQAGDEQFF. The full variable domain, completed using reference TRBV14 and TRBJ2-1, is EAGVTQFPSHSVIEKGQTVTLRCDPISGHDNLYWYRRVMGKEIKFLLHFVKESKQDESGMPNNRFLAERTGGTYSTLKVQPAELEDSGVYFCASSQAGDEQFFGPGTRLTVL.

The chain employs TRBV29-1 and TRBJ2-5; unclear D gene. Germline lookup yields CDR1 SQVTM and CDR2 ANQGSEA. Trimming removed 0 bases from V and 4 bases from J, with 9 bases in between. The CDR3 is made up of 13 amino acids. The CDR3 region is CSVEDPWGETQYF. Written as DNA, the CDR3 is TGCAGCGTTGAAGATCCCTGGGGAGAGACCCAGTACTTC.

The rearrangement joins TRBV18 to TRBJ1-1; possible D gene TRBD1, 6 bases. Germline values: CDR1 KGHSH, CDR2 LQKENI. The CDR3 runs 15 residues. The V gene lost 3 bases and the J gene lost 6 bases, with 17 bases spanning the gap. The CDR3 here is CASSPTSGHLSEAFF. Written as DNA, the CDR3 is TGTGCCAGCTCACCGACCTCGGGACACTTATCTGAAGCTTTCTTT.

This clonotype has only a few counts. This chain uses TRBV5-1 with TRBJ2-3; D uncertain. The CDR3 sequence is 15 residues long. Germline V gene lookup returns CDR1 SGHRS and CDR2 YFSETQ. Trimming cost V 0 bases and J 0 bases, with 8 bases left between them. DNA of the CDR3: TGCGCCAGCAGCTTGGATGGGAAAAGCACAGATACGCAGTATTTT. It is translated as CASSLDGKSTDTQYF.

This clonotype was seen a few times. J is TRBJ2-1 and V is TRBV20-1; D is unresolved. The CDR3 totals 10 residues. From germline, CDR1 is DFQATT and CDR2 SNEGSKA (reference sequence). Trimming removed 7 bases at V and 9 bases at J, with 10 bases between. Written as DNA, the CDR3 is TGCAGTGTTAAACGGTTTGAGCAGTTCTTC. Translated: CSVKRFEQFF.

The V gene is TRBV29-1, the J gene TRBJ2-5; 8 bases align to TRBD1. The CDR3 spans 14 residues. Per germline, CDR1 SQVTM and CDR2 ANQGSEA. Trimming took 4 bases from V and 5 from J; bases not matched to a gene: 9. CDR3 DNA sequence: TGCAGCGTTGTAGGCAGGGGGCTCGTGGAGACCCAGTACTTC. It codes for CSVVGRGLVETQYF.

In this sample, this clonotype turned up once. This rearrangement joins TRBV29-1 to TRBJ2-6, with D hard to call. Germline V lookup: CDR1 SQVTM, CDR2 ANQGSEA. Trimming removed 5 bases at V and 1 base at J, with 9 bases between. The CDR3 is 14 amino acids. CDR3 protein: CSVLLFSGANVLTF. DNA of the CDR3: TGCAGCGTTTTACTGTTTTCTGGGGCCAACGTCCTGACTTTC.

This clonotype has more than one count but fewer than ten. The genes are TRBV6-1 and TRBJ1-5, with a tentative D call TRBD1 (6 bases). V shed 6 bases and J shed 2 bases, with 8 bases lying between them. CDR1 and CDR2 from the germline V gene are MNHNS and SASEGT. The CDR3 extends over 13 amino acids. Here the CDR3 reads CASSPGGNQPQHF. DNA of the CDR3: TGTGCCAGCAGCCCAGGGGGCAATCAGCCCCAGCATTTT.

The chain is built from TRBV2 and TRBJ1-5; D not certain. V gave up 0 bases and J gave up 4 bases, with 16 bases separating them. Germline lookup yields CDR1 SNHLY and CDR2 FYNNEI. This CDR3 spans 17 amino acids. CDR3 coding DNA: TGTGCCAGCAGTGAAGCGGAAGGGAGGGCGGGTAATCAGCCCCAGCATTTT. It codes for CASSEAEGRAGNQPQHF.

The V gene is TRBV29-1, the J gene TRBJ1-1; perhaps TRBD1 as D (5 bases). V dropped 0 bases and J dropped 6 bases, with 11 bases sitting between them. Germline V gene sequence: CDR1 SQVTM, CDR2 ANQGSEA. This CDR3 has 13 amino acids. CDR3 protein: CSVEEGGAAEAFF. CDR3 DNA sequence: TGCAGCGTTGAAGAAGGTGGGGCGGCTGAAGCTTTCTTT.

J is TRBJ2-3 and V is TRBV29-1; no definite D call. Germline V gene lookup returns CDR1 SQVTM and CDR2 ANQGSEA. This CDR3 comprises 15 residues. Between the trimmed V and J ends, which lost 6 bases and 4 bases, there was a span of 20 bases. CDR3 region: CSVPTPMGGSDTQYF. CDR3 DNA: TGCAGCGTCCCAACCCCGATGGGCGGATCAGATACGCAGTATTTT.

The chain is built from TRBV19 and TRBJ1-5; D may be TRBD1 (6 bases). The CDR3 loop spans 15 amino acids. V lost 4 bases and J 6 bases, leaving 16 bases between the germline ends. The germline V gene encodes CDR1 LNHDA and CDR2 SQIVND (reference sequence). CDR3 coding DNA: TGTGCCAGTAGTACATACAGGGCTACGGGTCAGCCCCAGCATTTT. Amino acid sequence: CASSTYRATGQPQHF. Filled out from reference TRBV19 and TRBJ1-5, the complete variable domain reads DGGITQSPKYLFRKEGQNVTLSCEQNLNHDAMYWYRQDPGQGLRLIYYSQIVNDFQKGDIAEGYSVSREKKESFPLTVTSAQKNPTAFYLCASSTYRATGQPQHFGDGTRLSIL.

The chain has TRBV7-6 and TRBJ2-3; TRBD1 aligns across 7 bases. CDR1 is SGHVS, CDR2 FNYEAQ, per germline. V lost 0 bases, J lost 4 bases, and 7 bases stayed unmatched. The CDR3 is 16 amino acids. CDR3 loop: CASSLARTGGADTQYF. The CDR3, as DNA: TGTGCCAGCAGCTTAGCCCGGACAGGTGGGGCAGATACGCAGTATTTT.

The CDR3 bases are TGCAGTGCTATATGGAAAACGGATTCACCCCTCCACTTT. This codes for CSAIWKTDSPLHF. The rearrangement joins TRBV20-1 to TRBJ1-6; no reliable D call. Germline V gene sequence: CDR1 DFQATT, CDR2 SNEGSKA (reference sequence). CDR3 length: 13 amino acids. The V end was cut by 4 bases, the J end by 8 bases, with 12 bases between.

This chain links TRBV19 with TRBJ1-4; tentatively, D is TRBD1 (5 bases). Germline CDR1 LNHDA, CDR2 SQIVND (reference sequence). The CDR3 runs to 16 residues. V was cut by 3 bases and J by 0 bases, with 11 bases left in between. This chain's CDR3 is CASSMGRDPTNEKLFF. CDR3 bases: TGTGCCAGTAGTATGGGCAGGGACCCAACTAATGAAAAACTGTTTTTT.

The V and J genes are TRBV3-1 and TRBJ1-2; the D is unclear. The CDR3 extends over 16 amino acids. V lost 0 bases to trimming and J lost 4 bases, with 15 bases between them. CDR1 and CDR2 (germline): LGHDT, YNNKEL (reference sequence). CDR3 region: CASSQEGRVAGYGYTF. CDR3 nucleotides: TGTGCCAGCAGCCAAGAAGGGCGGGTTGCGGGCTATGGCTACACCTTC.

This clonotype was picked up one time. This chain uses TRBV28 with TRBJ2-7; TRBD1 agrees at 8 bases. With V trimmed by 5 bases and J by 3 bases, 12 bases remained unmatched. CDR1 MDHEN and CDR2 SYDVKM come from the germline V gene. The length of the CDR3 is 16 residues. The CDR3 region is CASSPGQGSILYEQYV. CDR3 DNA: TGTGCCAGCAGTCCAGGACAGGGATCGATACTCTACGAGCAGTACGTC.

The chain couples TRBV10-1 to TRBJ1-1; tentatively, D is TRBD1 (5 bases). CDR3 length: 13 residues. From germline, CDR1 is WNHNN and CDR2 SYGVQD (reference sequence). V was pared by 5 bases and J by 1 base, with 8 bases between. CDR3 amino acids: CASSLGPNTEAFF. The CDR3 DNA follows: TGCGCCAGCAGTCTGGGACCGAACACTGAAGCTTTCTTT.

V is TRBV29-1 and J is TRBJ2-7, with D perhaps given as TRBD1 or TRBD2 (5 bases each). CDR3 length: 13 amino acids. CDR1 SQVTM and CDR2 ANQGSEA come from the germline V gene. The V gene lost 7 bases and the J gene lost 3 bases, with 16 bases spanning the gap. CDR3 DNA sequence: TGCAGCGCCAGGGACCAACGGAGCTACGAGCAGTACTTC. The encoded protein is CSARDQRSYEQYF.

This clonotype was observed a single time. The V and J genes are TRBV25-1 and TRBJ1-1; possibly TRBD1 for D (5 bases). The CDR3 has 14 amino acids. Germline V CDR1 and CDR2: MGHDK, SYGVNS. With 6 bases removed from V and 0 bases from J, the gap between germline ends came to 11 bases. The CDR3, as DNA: TGTGCCAGCAGGTGGGGCGGTATGAACACTGAAGCTTTCTTT. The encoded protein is CASRWGGMNTEAFF.

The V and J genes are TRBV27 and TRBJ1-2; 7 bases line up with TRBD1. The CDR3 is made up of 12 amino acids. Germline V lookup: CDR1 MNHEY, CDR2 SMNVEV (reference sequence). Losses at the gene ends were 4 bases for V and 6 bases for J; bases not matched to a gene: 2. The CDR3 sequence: CASSSQGNGYTF. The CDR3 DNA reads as TGTGCCAGCAGTTCACAGGGGAATGGCTACACCTTC.

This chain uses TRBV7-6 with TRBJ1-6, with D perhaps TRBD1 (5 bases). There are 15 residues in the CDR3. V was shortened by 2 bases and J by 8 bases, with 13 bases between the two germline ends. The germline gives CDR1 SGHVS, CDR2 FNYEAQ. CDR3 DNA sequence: TGTGCCAGCAGCTTATCGGGGGTCGCGGATTCACCCCTCCACTTT. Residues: CASSLSGVADSPLHF.

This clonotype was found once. CDR3 residues: CAISESKGAGNQPQHF. DNA of the CDR3: TGTGCCATCAGTGAGTCGAAGGGGGCAGGCAATCAGCCCCAGCATTTT. The chain carries TRBV10-3 and TRBJ1-5, with TRBD1 matching 7 bases. The CDR3 extends over 16 amino acids. Trimming took 0 bases from V and 2 from J; bases not matched to a gene: 4. The germline gives CDR1 ENHRY, CDR2 SYGVKD.